This T cell receptor (beta chain) is drawn from a study of blood T cell repertoires in COVID-19. The V gene's germline CDR1 is LGHDT and CDR2 YNNKEL (reference sequence). CDR3 length equals 18 residues. V gave up 0 bases and J gave up 0 bases, with 15 bases separating them. Only in-frame clones appear in the TCRdb table, and some are missing; sequencing was by immunoSEQ multiplex PCR. This sample has approximately 240,000 clones, with nearly 90% found just once. This rearrangement joins TRBV3-1 (or the pseudogene TRBV3-2) to TRBJ1-5; the D is unclear. Input material: peripheral blood. The clonotype comes from a woman between 18 and 29 years old who had recovered from COVID-19. CDR3 sequence (DNA): TGTGCCAGCAGCCAAGAGGGGATCCCGGGATATAGCAATCAGCCCCAGCATTTT. Translated, it gives CASSQEGIPGYSNQPQHF.